Listed below are T cell receptor beta chains from one sample, sequenced in a study of T cell responses to AZD1222 COVID-19 vaccine. The assay was immunoSEQ multiplex PCR, and TCRdb's table has in-frame clones only and misses some. The sample contains approximately 170,000 clones, 85% to 90% of which appear only once. This specimen was peripheral blood, taken on day 0 of AZD1222 vaccination. The source of these receptors is an adult in good health. Each CDR3 is given with its conserved first and last residue. Fields, in order: CDR3 length, D gene, V gene, clone size, J gene, CDR3 DNA, CDR3 protein. The D gene is left open where the match is weak. For some rows the clone size is stated as once, few or many, or as a class when expanded; others skip it.

len: 13; d_gene: -; v_gene: TRBV30; abundance: -; j_gene: TRBJ2-7; CDR3nt: TGTGCCTGGAGTGTACCGGGACCCTACGAGCAGTACTTC; CDR3aa: CAWSVPGPYEQYF
len: 15; d_gene: TRBD1; v_gene: TRBV27; abundance: -; j_gene: TRBJ1-5; CDR3nt: TGTGCCAGTCGGGACAGCGCCGCCGATAATCAGCCCCAGCATTTT; CDR3aa: CASRDSAADNQPQHF
len: 16; d_gene: TRBD2; v_gene: TRBV2; abundance: -; j_gene: TRBJ2-5; CDR3nt: TGTGCCAGCAGAGCGGGACTAGCGGGGGGGCAAGAGACCCAGTACTTC; CDR3aa: CASRAGLAGGQETQYF
len: 13; d_gene: -; v_gene: TRBV6-6; abundance: -; j_gene: TRBJ1-2; CDR3nt: TGTGCCAGCAGTTACGGAGGGGAGGACGGCTACACCTTC; CDR3aa: CASSYGGEDGYTF
len: 12; d_gene: -; v_gene: TRBV6-5; abundance: -; j_gene: TRBJ1-1; CDR3nt: TGTGCCAGCAGAGTAGGGGGGGGTGAAGCTTTCTTT; CDR3aa: CASRVGGGEAFF
len: 15; d_gene: -; v_gene: TRBV4-2; abundance: -; j_gene: TRBJ2-5; CDR3nt: TGTGCCAGCAGCCAGGGCCTCAAGGCCCAAGAGACCCAGTACTTC; CDR3aa: CASSQGLKAQETQYF
len: 13; d_gene: -; v_gene: TRBV6-5; abundance: -; j_gene: TRBJ1-2; CDR3nt: TGTGCCAGCAGTTACGAGGGACCGGATGGCTACACCTTC; CDR3aa: CASSYEGPDGYTF
len: 14; d_gene: -; v_gene: TRBV2; abundance: -; j_gene: TRBJ1-1; CDR3nt: TGTGCCAGCCAGAAGGAGGGAGGGGACACTGAAGCTTTCTTT; CDR3aa: CASQKEGGDTEAFF
len: 12; d_gene: -; v_gene: TRBV6-1; abundance: -; j_gene: TRBJ2-7; CDR3nt: TGTGCCAGCAGTGAAGGGTACTACGAGCAGTACTTC; CDR3aa: CASSEGYYEQYF
len: 14; d_gene: -; v_gene: TRBV30; abundance: -; j_gene: TRBJ1-6; CDR3nt: TGTGCCTGGAGGTGGGGTCGGGATAATTCACCCCTCCACTTT; CDR3aa: CAWRWGRDNSPLHF
len: 17; d_gene: TRBD1; v_gene: TRBV9; abundance: -; j_gene: TRBJ2-6; CDR3nt: TGTGCCAGCAGCCCCGGGACAGCGTCCTCTGGGGCCAACGTCCTGACTTTC; CDR3aa: CASSPGTASSGANVLTF
len: 18; d_gene: TRBD2; v_gene: TRBV3-1/TRBV3-2; abundance: -; j_gene: TRBJ2-1; CDR3nt: TGTGCCAGCAGCCAGAAGGTACTAGCGGGGGATTTAAGGAATGAGCAGTTCTTC; CDR3aa: CASSQKVLAGDLRNEQFF
len: 14; d_gene: -; v_gene: TRBV7-3; abundance: -; j_gene: TRBJ1-2; CDR3nt: TGTGCCAGCAGCCAGGGTAGAGGGTCGAGTGGCTACACCTTC; CDR3aa: CASSQGRGSSGYTF
len: 14; d_gene: TRBD2; v_gene: TRBV7-2; abundance: -; j_gene: TRBJ2-5; CDR3nt: TGTGCCAGCAGCCTTGGACTAGCCCAAGAGACCCAGTACTTC; CDR3aa: CASSLGLAQETQYF
len: 13; d_gene: TRBD1; v_gene: TRBV9; abundance: -; j_gene: TRBJ1-2; CDR3nt: TGTGCCAGCAGCGTAGGCAGGGGGTATGGCTACACCTTC; CDR3aa: CASSVGRGYGYTF
len: 15; d_gene: TRBD1; v_gene: TRBV10-3; abundance: -; j_gene: TRBJ2-1; CDR3nt: TGTGCCATCAGTGAGTCCGAGACAGGGGGCAATGAGCAGTTCTTC; CDR3aa: CAISESETGGNEQFF
len: 13; d_gene: -; v_gene: TRBV9; abundance: -; j_gene: TRBJ1-6; CDR3nt: TGTGCCAGCAGCCTTAATGGGGGTTCACCCCTCCACTTT; CDR3aa: CASSLNGGSPLHF
len: 16; d_gene: -; v_gene: TRBV4-2; abundance: -; j_gene: TRBJ1-2; CDR3nt: TGTGCCAGCAGCCAAGACCCGAAGCCCCAATTCTATGGCTACACCTTC; CDR3aa: CASSQDPKPQFYGYTF
len: 13; d_gene: -; v_gene: TRBV7-6; abundance: -; j_gene: TRBJ1-2; CDR3nt: TGTGCCAGCAGCTTCGGGGGCGGCTATGGCTACACCTTC; CDR3aa: CASSFGGGYGYTF
len: 17; d_gene: TRBD1; v_gene: TRBV7-2; abundance: -; j_gene: TRBJ2-3; CDR3nt: TGTGCCAGCAGCCCACACAGGGGCGGAAAGAGCACAGATACGCAGTATTTT; CDR3aa: CASSPHRGGKSTDTQYF
len: 13; d_gene: -; v_gene: TRBV20-1; abundance: -; j_gene: TRBJ2-7; CDR3nt: TGCAGTGCTAGTCAGTATAACACCTACGAGCAGTACTTC; CDR3aa: CSASQYNTYEQYF
len: 13; d_gene: TRBD1; v_gene: TRBV5-6; abundance: -; j_gene: TRBJ2-2; CDR3nt: TGTGCCAGCACCTCGGACAGGGTCGGGGAGCTGTTTTTT; CDR3aa: CASTSDRVGELFF
len: 13; d_gene: -; v_gene: TRBV6-1; abundance: -; j_gene: TRBJ2-7; CDR3nt: TGTGCCAGCAGTGAAGACAGGGTTGGGGAGCAGTACTTC; CDR3aa: CASSEDRVGEQYF
len: 13; d_gene: -; v_gene: TRBV5-5; abundance: -; j_gene: TRBJ1-5; CDR3nt: TGTGCCAGCAGGTCCAATAGCAATCAGCCCCAGCATTTT; CDR3aa: CASRSNSNQPQHF
len: 17; d_gene: -; v_gene: TRBV6-1; abundance: once; j_gene: TRBJ1-2; CDR3nt: TGTGCCAGCAGTGAATGGGCGACAGGCCTATTTAACTATGGCTACACCTTC; CDR3aa: CASSEWATGLFNYGYTF
len: 14; d_gene: -; v_gene: TRBV27; abundance: -; j_gene: TRBJ2-3; CDR3nt: TGTGCCAGCAGACGAAATCCTGGGACAGATACGCAGTATTTT; CDR3aa: CASRRNPGTDTQYF
len: 17; d_gene: -; v_gene: TRBV11-2; abundance: -; j_gene: TRBJ1-4; CDR3nt: TGTGCCAGCAGCGGGGAGTGGGCGGGTCTGGCTAATGAAAAACTGTTTTTT; CDR3aa: CASSGEWAGLANEKLFF
len: 14; d_gene: -; v_gene: TRBV19; abundance: -; j_gene: TRBJ2-2; CDR3nt: TGTGCCAGTAGTATTCTGGGAACGGCCGGGGAGCTGTTTTTT; CDR3aa: CASSILGTAGELFF